This entry is about one T cell receptor beta chain. Its antigen is not known. This specimen comes from a study of cytotoxic CD8 clonotypes in ibrutinib-treated CLL. Whole-study context: Averaging across samples gave about 230,000 productive templates and more than 80,000 productive rearrangements. Study findings and constraints: Clonality, elevated at ibrutinib response, dropped back toward baseline at progression.

CDR1 and CDR2 from the germline V gene are ENHRY and SYGVKD. The ends lost 6 bases at V and 6 bases at J; junction bases unmatched: 9. The CDR3 runs 17 residues. Deep sequencing aimed at 1 in 200,000 to 1 in 1 million T cells' resolution. Libraries were prepared by immunoSEQ multiplex PCR; TCRdb keeps only in-frame clonotypes and omits some of them. The table records around 140,000 clones, more than 70% of them present only once. The chain joins TRBV10-3 to TRBJ2-2; 14 nucleotides match TRBD2. The sequenced sample was PBMCs, obtained after 36 months of ibrutinib treatment. The receptor was isolated from a human donor with chronic lymphocytic leukemia. The CDR3 DNA reads as TGTGCCATCAGCCCCGGGACTAGCGGGAGTTTTCCCGGGGAGCTGTTTTTT. Translated, it gives CAISPGTSGSFPGELFF.